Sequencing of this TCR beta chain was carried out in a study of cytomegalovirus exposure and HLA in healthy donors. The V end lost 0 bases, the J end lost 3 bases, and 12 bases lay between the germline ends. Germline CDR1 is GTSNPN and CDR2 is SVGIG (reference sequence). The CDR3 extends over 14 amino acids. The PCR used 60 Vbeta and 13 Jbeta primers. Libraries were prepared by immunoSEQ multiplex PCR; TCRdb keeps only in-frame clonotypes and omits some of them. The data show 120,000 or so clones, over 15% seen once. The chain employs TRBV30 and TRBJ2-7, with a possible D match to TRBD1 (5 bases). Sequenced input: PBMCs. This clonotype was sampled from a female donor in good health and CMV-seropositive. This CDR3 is CAWSVRQGYYEQYF. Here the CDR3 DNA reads TGTGCCTGGAGTGTACGTCAGGGTTACTACGAGCAGTACTTC.